A selection of T cell receptor beta chains follows, all from one sample in a study of T-cell memory formation after mild COVID-19. TCRdb used MiXCR to reprocess the 5' RACE reads, holding one entry per CDR3 protein. The table has about 240,000 distinct CDR3 sequences, 8% to 9.5% seen once; the top ten hold 22%. The sample taken for sequencing was PBMCs or a T cell subset sorted from them (not recorded which). Receptor source: a man between 18 and 35 years old who had mild COVID-19 (a few samples of this study predate the infection). Cell type and time point are not known. The CDR3 runs from the conserved cysteine through the conserved F or W. A D gene is named only where the DNA matches it firmly. Clone size appears in some rows only: once, few, many, or a class for an expanded clone.

TRBD1	.	TRBV28	TRBJ2-1	CASSFRGQGAYNEQFF	TGTGCCAGCAGTTTTCGGGGACAGGGAGCCTACAATGAGCAGTTCTTC
TRBD2	few	TRBV12-3/TRBV12-4	TRBJ2-1	CASSQTSGLYNEQFF	TGTGCCAGCAGCCAAACTAGCGGACTTTACAATGAGCAGTTCTTC
TRBD1	few	TRBV2	TRBJ1-2	CASRKTGIRSDYGYTF	TGTGCCAGCAGGAAGACAGGGATACGATCGGACTATGGCTACACCTTC
.	few	TRBV5-1	TRBJ2-3	CASSTPRGDTQYF	TGCGCCAGCAGCACTCCGAGGGGAGATACGCAGTATTTT
TRBD1	many	TRBV12-3/TRBV12-4	TRBJ2-2	CASSSRGMNTGELFF	TGTGCCAGCAGTTCCAGGGGGATGAACACCGGGGAGCTGTTTTTT
TRBD2	many	TRBV5-1	TRBJ2-7	CASSLALAGGYEQYF	TGCGCCAGCAGCTTGGCCCTAGCGGGGGGCTACGAGCAGTACTTC
TRBD1	few	TRBV5-1	TRBJ1-6	CASSSTGGNSPLHF	TGCGCCAGCAGCTCGACAGGGGGTAATTCACCCCTCCACTTT
.	.	TRBV6-2/TRBV6-3	TRBJ1-6	CASSYVGGSPLHF	TGTGCCAGCAGTTATGTGGGTGGTTCACCCCTCCACTTT
TRBD1	.	TRBV13	TRBJ1-1	CASSLVTGVETEAFF	TGTGCCAGCAGCTTAGTAACAGGGGTAGAGACTGAAGCTTTCTTT
.	few	TRBV11-2	TRBJ1-1	CASSLGALMNTEAFF	TGTGCCAGCAGCTTAGGGGCCCTCATGAACACTGAAGCTTTCTTT
.	many	TRBV28	TRBJ2-2	CASSLEGGITGELFF	TGTGCCAGCAGTTTAGAGGGGGGAATCACCGGGGAGCTGTTTTTT
.	.	TRBV7-6	TRBJ1-2	CASSAGGYGYTF	TGTGCCAGCAGCGCCGGGGGCTATGGCTACACCTTC
TRBD1	.	TRBV5-1	TRBJ2-1	CASSHPGQYNEQFF	TGCGCCAGCAGCCATCCGGGACAGTACAATGAGCAGTTCTTC
.	many	TRBV5-1	TRBJ2-3	CASSLVGAPDTQYF	TGCGCCAGCAGCTTGGTGGGGGCCCCAGATACGCAGTATTTT
TRBD1	many	TRBV12-3/TRBV12-4	TRBJ2-2	CAGGQGNTGELFF	TGTGCCGGGGGACAGGGGAACACCGGGGAGCTGTTTTTT
TRBD1	.	TRBV7-9	TRBJ2-4	CASSTRQGEPSLAKNIQYF	TGTGCCAGCAGCACCAGACAGGGGGAGCCTTCGTTAGCCAAAAACATTCAGTACTTC
TRBD2	few	TRBV11-2	TRBJ2-3	CASSRTSGGPRRPDTQYF	TGTGCCAGCAGCCGTACTAGCGGGGGGCCCCGGCGGCCAGATACGCAGTATTTT
TRBD1	.	TRBV12-3/TRBV12-4	TRBJ1-6	CASRTGGYSPLHF	TGTGCCAGCAGGACAGGGGGTTATTCACCCCTCCACTTT
.	.	TRBV2	TRBJ2-7	CASSLTVNEQYF	TGTGCCAGCAGCCTGACAGTGAACGAGCAGTACTTC
TRBD2	.	TRBV7-2	TRBJ2-3	CASSSWTSGTDTQYF	TGTGCCAGCAGCTCATGGACTAGCGGCACAGATACGCAGTATTTT
TRBD1	many	TRBV4-3	TRBJ2-7	CASSQLAGGQGFEQYF	TGCGCCAGCAGCCAGCTAGCCGGGGGACAGGGGTTCGAGCAGTACTTC
.	.	TRBV4-1	TRBJ2-2	CASSLPPWGPPNTGELFF	TGCGCCAGCAGCCTTCCCCCCTGGGGTCCCCCGAACACCGGGGAGCTGTTTTTT
.	many	TRBV7-8	TRBJ1-6	CASSLARQGTHSPLHF	TGTGCCAGCAGCTTAGCTCGGCAGGGAACGCATTCACCCCTCCACTTT
.	many	TRBV6-6	TRBJ1-1	CASTLTGKTFF	TGTGCCAGCACCCTAACAGGGAAAACTTTCTTT
.	many	TRBV18	TRBJ2-1	CASSPAVGRAPNEQFF	TGTGCCAGCTCACCAGCGGTCGGCCGAGCCCCCAATGAGCAGTTCTTC
TRBD2	.	TRBV6-5	TRBJ2-3	CASRTGEGRDTQYF	TGTGCCAGCAGGACCGGGGAGGGGAGAGATACGCAGTATTTT
TRBD2	.	TRBV11-2	TRBJ2-1	CASRSAGGPREQFF	TGTGCCAGCAGGTCAGCGGGGGGGCCCCGTGAGCAGTTCTTC
.	few	TRBV27	TRBJ2-4	CASSLWAIGAKNIQYF	TGTGCCAGCAGTTTGTGGGCGATCGGAGCCAAAAACATTCAGTACTTC